The clone carrying this TCR beta chain was seen a few times. Only in-frame clones appear in the TCRdb table, and some are missing; sequencing was by immunoSEQ multiplex PCR. The sample includes roughly 230,000 clones, over 85% of them seen just once. These data come from a study of blood T cell repertoires in COVID-19. Overall study context: Sources were T cells, B-cell-depleted T cells, or PBMCs; the material itself was cDNA or gDNA.

All enrollees were about 18 to 95 years old and from 25 or so US areas. The CDR3 is 15 amino acids. CDR1 is SGHKS and CDR2 is YYEKEE in the germline V gene (reference sequence). V gave up 2 bases and J gave up 5 bases, with 16 bases separating them. This TCR was recovered from a woman aged 25 to 39 with acute COVID-19. The genes are TRBV5-5 and TRBJ1-2, with unresolved D. The sample taken for sequencing was PBMCs or T cells enriched from blood (not recorded which). CDR3 amino acids: CASSFSAGASYGYTF. In nucleotides, the CDR3 is TGTGCCAGCAGCTTTTCCGCGGGAGCGTCATATGGCTACACCTTC.